Given below is one T cell receptor (beta chain) in context. The data were taken from a study of T cells expressing NK-cell markers. Study background: Seven of the eight sequenced donors were HCMV-seropositive; one was seronegative.

CDR3 length equals 15 residues. TCRdb re-analyzed the 5' RACE reads; it lists each CDR3 protein once, without DNA. The sample spans about 150,000 distinct CDR3 sequences; the ten largest clones claim approximately 12%. Sequencing was done on a sample of blood T cells: a sorted CD56 or NKG2C T cell subset, CD4+ or CD8+ T cells, or bulk PBMC T cells (not recorded which). This TCR derives from a man between 18 and 29 years old in good health. The gene calls are TRBV12-3 or TRBV12-4 and TRBJ1-2. The CDR3 here is CASSLVENLDYGYTF.